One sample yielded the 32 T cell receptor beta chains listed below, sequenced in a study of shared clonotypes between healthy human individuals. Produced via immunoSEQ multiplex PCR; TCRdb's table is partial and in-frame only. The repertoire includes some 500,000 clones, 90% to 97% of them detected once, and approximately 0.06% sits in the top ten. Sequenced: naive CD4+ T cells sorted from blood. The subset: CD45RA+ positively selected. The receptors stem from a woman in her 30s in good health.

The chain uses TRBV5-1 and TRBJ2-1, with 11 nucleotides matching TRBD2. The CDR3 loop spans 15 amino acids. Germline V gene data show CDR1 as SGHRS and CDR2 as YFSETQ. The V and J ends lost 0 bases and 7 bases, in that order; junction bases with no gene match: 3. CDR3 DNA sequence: TGCGCCAGCAGCTTGGGTAGCGGGAGGGGAAATGAGCAGTTCTTC. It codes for CASSLGSGRGNEQFF. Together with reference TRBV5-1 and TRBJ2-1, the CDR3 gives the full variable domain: KAGVTQTPRYLIKTRGQQVTLSCSPISGHRSVSWYQQTPGQGLQFLFEYFSETQRNKGNFPGRFSGRQFSNSRSEMNVSTLELGDSALYLCASSLGSGRGNEQFFGPGTRLTVL.

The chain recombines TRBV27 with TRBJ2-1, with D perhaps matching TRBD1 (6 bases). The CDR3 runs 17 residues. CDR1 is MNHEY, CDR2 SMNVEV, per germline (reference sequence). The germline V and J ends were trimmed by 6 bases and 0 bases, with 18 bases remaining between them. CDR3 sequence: CASSLRGTVSSYNEQFF. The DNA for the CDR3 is TGTGCCAGCAGCCTTAGGGGGACGGTTAGCTCCTACAATGAGCAGTTCTTC.

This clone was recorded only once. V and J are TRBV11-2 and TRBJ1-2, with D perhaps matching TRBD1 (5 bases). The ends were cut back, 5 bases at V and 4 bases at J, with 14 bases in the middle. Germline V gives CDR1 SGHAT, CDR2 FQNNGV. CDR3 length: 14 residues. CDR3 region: CASSQGRGSYGYTF. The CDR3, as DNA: TGTGCCAGCAGCCAGGGTAGGGGTAGCTATGGCTACACCTTC. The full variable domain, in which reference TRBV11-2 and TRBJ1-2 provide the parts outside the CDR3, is EAGVAQSPRYKIIEKRQSVAFWCNPISGHATLYWYQQILGQGPKLLIQFQNNGVVDDSQLPKDRFSAERLKGVDSTLKIQPAKLEDSAVYLCASSQGRGSYGYTFGSGTRLTVV.

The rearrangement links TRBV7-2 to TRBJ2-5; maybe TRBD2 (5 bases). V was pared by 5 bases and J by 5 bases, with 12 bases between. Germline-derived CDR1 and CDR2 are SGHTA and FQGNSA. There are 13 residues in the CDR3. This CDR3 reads CASSEGRVETQYF. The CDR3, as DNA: TGTGCCAGCAGCGAGGGCCGGGTGGAGACCCAGTACTTC. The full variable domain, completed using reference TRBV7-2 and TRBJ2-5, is GAGVSQSPSNKVTEKGKDVELRCDPISGHTALYWYRQSLGQGLEFLIYFQGNSAPDKSGLPSDRFSAERTGGSVSTLTIQRTQQEDSAVYLCASSEGRVETQYFGPGTRLLVL.

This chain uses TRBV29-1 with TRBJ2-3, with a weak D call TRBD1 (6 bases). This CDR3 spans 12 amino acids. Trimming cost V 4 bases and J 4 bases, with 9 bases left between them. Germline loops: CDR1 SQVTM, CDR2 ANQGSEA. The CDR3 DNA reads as TGCAGCGTTGTCTCAGGGGCAGATACGCAGTATTTT. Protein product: CSVVSGADTQYF.

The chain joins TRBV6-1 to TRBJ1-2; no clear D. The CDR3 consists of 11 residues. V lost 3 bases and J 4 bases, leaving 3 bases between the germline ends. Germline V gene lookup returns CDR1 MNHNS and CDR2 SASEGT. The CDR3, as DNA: TGTGCCAGCAGTGACCCCTATGGCTACACCTTC. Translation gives CASSDPYGYTF.

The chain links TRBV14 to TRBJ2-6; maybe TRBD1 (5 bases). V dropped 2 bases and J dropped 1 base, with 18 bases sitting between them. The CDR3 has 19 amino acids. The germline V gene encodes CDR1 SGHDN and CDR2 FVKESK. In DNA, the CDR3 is TGTGCCAGCAGCCAATTCTTGGGGCTGGGTCATTCTGGGGCCAACGTCCTGACTTTC. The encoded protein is CASSQFLGLGHSGANVLTF.

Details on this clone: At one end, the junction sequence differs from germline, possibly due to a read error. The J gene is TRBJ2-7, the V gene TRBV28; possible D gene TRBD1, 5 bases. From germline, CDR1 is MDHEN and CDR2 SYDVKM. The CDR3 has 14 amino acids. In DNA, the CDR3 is TGTGCCAGCAATTTACAAGGGGTTCGCCACGAGCAGTACTTC. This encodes CASNLQGVRHEQYF.

This CDR3 reads CASSTARTGNQPQHF. DNA for the CDR3: TGTGCCAGCTCCACGGCGCGGACAGGGAATCAGCCCCAGCATTTT. The chain has TRBV27 and TRBJ1-5; 8 bases align to TRBD1. The CDR3 has 15 amino acids. Looked up from germline, CDR1 is MNHEY and CDR2 is SMNVEV (reference sequence). Trimming cost V 8 bases and J 4 bases; bases outside gene matches: 10.

CDR3 amino acids: CASSRDPGQLNTEAFF. DNA for the CDR3: TGTGCCAGCAGCCGGGATCCCGGACAGCTGAACACTGAAGCTTTCTTT. The gene calls are TRBV5-6 and TRBJ1-1; perhaps TRBD1 as D (6 bases). The CDR3 has 16 residues. Trimming left V 4 bases short and J 0 bases short, with 16 bases between. Germline V gene data show CDR1 as SGHDT and CDR2 as YYEEEE.

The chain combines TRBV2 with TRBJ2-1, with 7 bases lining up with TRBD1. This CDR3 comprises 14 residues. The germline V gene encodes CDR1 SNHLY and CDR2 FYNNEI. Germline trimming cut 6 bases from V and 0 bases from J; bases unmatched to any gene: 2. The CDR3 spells CASRTGSSYNEQFF. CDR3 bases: TGTGCCAGCAGGACAGGGAGCTCCTACAATGAGCAGTTCTTC.

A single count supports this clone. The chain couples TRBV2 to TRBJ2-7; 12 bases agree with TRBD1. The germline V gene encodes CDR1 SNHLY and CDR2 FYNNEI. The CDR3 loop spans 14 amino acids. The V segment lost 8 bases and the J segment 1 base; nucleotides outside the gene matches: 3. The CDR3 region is CASGGQGASYEQYF. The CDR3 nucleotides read TGTGCCAGCGGGGGACAGGGGGCGTCCTACGAGCAGTACTTC.

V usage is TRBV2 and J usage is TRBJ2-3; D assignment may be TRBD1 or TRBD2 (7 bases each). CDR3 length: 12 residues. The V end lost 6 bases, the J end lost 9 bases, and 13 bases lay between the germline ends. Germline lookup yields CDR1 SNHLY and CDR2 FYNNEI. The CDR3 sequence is CASRNQGGTQYF. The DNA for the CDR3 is TGTGCCAGCAGGAATCAGGGGGGGACGCAGTATTTT.

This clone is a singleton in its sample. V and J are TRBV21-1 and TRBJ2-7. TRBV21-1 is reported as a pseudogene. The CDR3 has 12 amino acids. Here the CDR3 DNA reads TGTGCCAGCTACATCGGTGGTTACGAGCAGTACTTC. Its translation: CASYIGGYEQYF.

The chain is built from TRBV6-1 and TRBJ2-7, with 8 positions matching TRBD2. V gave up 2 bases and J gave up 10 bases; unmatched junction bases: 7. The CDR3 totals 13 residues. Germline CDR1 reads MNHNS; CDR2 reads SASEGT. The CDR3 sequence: CASSEIGSGDQYF. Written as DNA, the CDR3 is TGTGCCAGCAGTGAAATCGGTAGCGGGGACCAGTACTTC.

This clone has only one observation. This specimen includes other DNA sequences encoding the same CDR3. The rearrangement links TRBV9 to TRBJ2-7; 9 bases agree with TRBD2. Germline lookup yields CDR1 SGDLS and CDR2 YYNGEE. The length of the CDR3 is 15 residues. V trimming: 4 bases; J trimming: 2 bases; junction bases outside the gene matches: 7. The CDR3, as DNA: TGTGCCAGCAGCATAAGACTAGCGGCAACCTACGAGCAGTACTTC. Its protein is CASSIRLAATYEQYF.

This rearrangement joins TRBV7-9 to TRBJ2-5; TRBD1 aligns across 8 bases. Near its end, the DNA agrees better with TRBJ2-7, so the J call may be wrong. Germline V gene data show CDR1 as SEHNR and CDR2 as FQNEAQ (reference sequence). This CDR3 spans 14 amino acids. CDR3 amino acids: CASSLGTGFYEQYF. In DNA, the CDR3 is TGTGCCAGCAGCTTAGGGACAGGGTTCTACGAGCAGTACTTC.

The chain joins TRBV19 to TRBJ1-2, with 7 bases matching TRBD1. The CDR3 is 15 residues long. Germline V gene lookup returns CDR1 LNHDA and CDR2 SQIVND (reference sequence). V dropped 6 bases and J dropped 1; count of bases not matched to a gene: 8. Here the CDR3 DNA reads TGTGCCAGTAGAGAGACAGGGCCCGATAACTATGGCTACACCTTC. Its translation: CASRETGPDNYGYTF.

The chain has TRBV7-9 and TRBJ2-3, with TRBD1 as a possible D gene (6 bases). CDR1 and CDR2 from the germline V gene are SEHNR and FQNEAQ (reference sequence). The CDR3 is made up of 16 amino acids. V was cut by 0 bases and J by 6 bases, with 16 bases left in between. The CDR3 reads CASSLATGSVEDTQYF. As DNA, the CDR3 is TGTGCCAGCAGCTTAGCGACAGGTTCGGTTGAGGATACGCAGTATTTT.

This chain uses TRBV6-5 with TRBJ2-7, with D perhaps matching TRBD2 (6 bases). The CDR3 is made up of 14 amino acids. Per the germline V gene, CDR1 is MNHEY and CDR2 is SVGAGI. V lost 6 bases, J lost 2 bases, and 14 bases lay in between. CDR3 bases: TGTGCCAGCAGCCTGGACGGGACTGCCTACGAGCAGTACTTC. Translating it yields CASSLDGTAYEQYF.

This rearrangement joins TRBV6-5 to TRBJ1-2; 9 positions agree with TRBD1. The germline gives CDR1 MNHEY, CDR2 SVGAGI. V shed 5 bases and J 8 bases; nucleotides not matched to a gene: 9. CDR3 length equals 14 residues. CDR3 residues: CASSRGQGGVGYTF. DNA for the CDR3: TGTGCCAGCAGTCGGGGACAGGGAGGGGTAGGCTACACCTTC.

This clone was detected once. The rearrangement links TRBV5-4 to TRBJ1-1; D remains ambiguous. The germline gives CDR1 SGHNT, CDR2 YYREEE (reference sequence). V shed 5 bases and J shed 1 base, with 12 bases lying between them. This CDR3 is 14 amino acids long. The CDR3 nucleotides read TGTGCCAGCAGTAGGACGGTCCCGAACACTGAAGCTTTCTTT. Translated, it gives CASSRTVPNTEAFF. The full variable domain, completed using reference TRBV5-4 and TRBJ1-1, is ETGVTQSPTHLIKTRGQQVTLRCSSQSGHNTVSWYQQALGQGPQFIFQYYREEENGRGNFPPRFSGLQFPNYSSELNVNALELDDSALYLCASSRTVPNTEAFFGQGTRLTVV.

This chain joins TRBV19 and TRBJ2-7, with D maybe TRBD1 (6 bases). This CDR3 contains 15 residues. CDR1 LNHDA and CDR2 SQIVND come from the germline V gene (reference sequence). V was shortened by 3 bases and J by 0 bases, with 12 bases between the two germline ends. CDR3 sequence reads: CASSMRQASSYEQYF. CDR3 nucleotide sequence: TGTGCCAGTAGTATGCGACAGGCCAGCTCCTACGAGCAGTACTTC.

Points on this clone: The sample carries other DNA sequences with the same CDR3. The CDR3 DNA follows: TGCAGCGTTGCCCGAAGCTCCTACAATGAGCAGTTCTTC. Residues: CSVARSSYNEQFF. This sequence joins TRBV29-1 and TRBJ2-1; D not certain. The V gene's germline CDR1 is SQVTM and CDR2 ANQGSEA. Trimming removed 4 bases at V and 0 bases at J, with 7 bases between. The length of the CDR3 is 13 residues.

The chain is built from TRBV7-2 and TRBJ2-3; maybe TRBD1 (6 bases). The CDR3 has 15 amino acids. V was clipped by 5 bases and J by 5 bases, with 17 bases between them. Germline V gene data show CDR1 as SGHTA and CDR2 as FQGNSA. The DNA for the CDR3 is TGTGCCAGCAGCCAGCAGTGGACAGTTATAGATACGCAGTATTTT. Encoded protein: CASSQQWTVIDTQYF.

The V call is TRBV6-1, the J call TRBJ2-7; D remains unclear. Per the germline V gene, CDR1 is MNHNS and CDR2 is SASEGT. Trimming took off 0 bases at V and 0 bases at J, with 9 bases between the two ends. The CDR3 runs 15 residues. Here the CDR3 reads CASSEALTPSYEQYF. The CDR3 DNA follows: TGTGCCAGCAGTGAAGCGCTCACTCCCTCCTACGAGCAGTACTTC.

DNA for the CDR3: TGTGCCAGCAGCTTCCGCCAGGGCTGGGAGCAGTACTTC. As protein: CASSFRQGWEQYF. The chain joins TRBV7-9 to TRBJ2-7, with D perhaps matching TRBD1 (5 bases). The CDR3 has 13 residues. CDR1 is SEHNR, CDR2 FQNEAQ, per germline (reference sequence). Trimming took 3 bases from V and 7 from J, leaving 13 bases between them.

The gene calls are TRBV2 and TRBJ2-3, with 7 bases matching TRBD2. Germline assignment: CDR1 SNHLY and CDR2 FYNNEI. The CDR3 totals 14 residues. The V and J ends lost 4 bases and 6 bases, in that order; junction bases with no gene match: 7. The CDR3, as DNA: TGTGCCAGCAGTGCGGGACTACCTTCCGATACGCAGTATTTT. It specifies CASSAGLPSDTQYF.

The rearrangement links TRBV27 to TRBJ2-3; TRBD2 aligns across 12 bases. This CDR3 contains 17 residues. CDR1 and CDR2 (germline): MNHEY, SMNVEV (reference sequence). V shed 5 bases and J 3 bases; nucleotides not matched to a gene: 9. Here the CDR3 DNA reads TGTGCCAGCAGTCCTCAGACTAGCGGGAGATTTACAGATACGCAGTATTTT. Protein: CASSPQTSGRFTDTQYF.

The CDR3: CASSPSGQGRPFANEKLFF. The DNA of the CDR3 is TGTGCCAGCAGTCCTTCTGGACAGGGGAGGCCTTTTGCTAATGAAAAACTGTTTTTT. The V call is TRBV28, the J call TRBJ1-4; TRBD1 aligns across 9 bases. Trimming took 5 bases from V and 3 from J; bases not matched to a gene: 16. The CDR3 covers 19 residues. Germline V gene lookup returns CDR1 MDHEN and CDR2 SYDVKM.

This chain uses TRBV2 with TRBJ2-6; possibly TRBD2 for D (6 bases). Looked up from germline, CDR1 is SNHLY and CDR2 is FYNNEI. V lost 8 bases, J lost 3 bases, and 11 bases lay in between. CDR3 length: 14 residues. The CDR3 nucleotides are TGTGCCAGCCCTCGGGGGTTTGGGGCCAACGTCCTGACTTTC. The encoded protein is CASPRGFGANVLTF.

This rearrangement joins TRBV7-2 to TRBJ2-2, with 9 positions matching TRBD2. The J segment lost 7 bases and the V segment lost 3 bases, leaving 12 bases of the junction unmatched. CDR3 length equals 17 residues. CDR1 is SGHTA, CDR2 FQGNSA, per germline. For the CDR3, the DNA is TGTGCCAGCAGCTTCTACGTTTTAGCGGGAGTGGGCGGGGAGCTGTTTTTT. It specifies CASSFYVLAGVGGELFF. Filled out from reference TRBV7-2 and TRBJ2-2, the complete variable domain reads GAGVSQSPSNKVTEKGKDVELRCDPISGHTALYWYRQSLGQGLEFLIYFQGNSAPDKSGLPSDRFSAERTGGSVSTLTIQRTQQEDSAVYLCASSFYVLAGVGGELFFGEGSRLTVL.